This T cell receptor (beta chain) came from a study of patients and donors after allogeneic stem cell transplantation. The V and J ends lost 1 base and 4 bases respectively, with 15 bases between them. Looked up from germline, CDR1 is SGDLS and CDR2 is YYNGEE. The CDR3 spans 16 residues. TCRdb recomputed calls from the RT-PCR reads with MiXCR, one row per CDR3 protein. Of more than 850,000 distinct CDR3 sequences in the sample, 18% were seen once. The specimen was blood, either unsorted or a sorted T cell fraction (not recorded which). The chain couples TRBV9 to TRBJ1-3; D remains ambiguous. The sequence came from a human donor who was either an allogeneic HSCT recipient or a stem cell or donor lymphocyte infusion donor (not recorded which). It is not recorded whose cells these are; they may come from a transplant donor. This chain's CDR3 is CASSVQAGNPGNTIYF. CDR3 nucleotides: TGTGCCAGCAGCGTACAAGCCGGGAACCCGGGAAACACCATATATTTT.